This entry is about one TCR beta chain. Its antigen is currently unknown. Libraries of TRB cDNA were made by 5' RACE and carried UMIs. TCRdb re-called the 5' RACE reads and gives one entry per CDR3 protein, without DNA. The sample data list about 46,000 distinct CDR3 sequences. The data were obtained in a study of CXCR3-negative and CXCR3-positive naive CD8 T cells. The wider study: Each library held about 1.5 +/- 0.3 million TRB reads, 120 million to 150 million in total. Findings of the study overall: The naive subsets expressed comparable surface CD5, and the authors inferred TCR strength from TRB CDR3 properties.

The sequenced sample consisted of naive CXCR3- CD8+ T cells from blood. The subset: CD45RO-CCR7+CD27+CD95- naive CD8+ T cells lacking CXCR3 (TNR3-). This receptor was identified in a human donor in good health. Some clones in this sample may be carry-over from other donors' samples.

CDR3 region: CASSETLDRAGEQFF. The V call is TRBV7-6, the J call TRBJ2-1; the TCRdb call, TRBD1, lacks DNA for checking. The CDR3 is 15 amino acids. Germline CDR1 is SGHVS and CDR2 is FNYEAQ.